This passage covers 22 T cell receptor beta chains from one sample sequenced in a study of T cells after yellow fever vaccination. TCRdb itself ran the 5' RACE reads through MiXCR, one entry per CDR3 protein. The sample contains just over 250,000 distinct CDR3 sequences, 5.2% of which appear only once. The sample in question was CD4+ T cells sorted from PBMCs, obtained on the day of the yellow fever booster vaccination. Receptors originate from a man aged 18 to 29 who received the YFV17D yellow fever vaccine.

This clonotype has just a few counts. The V and J genes are TRBV5-6 and TRBJ1-2; no definite D call. The V end was cut by 1 base, the J end by 6 bases, with 13 bases between. The CDR3 totals 14 residues. Germline assignment: CDR1 SGHDT and CDR2 YYEEEE. The DNA for the CDR3 is TGTGCCAGCAGCTTGCCCAGCCCAGCAAATGGCTACACCTTC. It specifies CASSLPSPANGYTF. Filled out from reference TRBV5-6 and TRBJ1-2, the complete variable domain reads DAGVTQSPTHLIKTRGQQVTLRCSPKSGHDTVSWYQQALGQGPQFIFQYYEEEERQRGNFPDRFSGHQFPNYSSELNVNALLLGDSALYLCASSLPSPANGYTFGSGTRLTVV.

This clonotype was observed a few times. The chain carries TRBV20-1 and TRBJ2-5; 10 nucleotides agree with TRBD2. This CDR3 contains 14 residues. J lost 5 bases, V lost 3 bases, and 6 bases had no gene match. Germline V gene sequence: CDR1 DFQATT, CDR2 SNEGSKA (reference sequence). CDR3 amino acids: CSARGAGGLETQYF. The CDR3 DNA is TGCAGTGCTAGGGGAGCGGGGGGGCTTGAGACCCAGTACTTC.

This clonotype was picked up many times. The V gene is TRBV12-3 or TRBV12-4, the J gene TRBJ1-2, with no clear D. CDR3 length equals 14 residues. The V gene lost 6 bases and the J gene lost 6 bases, with 17 bases spanning the gap. The CDR3 loop reads CASSRPGRADGYTF. The CDR3 nucleotides are TGTGCCAGCAGCCGCCCGGGGAGAGCAGATGGCTACACCTTC.

This clonotype was counted at least ten times. This sequence joins TRBV3-1 and TRBJ1-1; TRBD1 aligns across 8 bases. The germline CDR1 and CDR2 sequences are LGHDT and YNNKEL (reference sequence). The CDR3 totals 15 residues. Losses at the gene ends were 2 bases for V and 5 bases for J; bases not matched to a gene: 7. This chain's CDR3 is CASSQRTGTGTEAFF. The CDR3 nucleotides are TGTGCCAGCAGCCAAAGGACAGGGACGGGGACTGAAGCTTTCTTT.

The chain couples TRBV4-3 to TRBJ1-4; D is possibly TRBD1 (6 bases). V dropped 1 base and J dropped 4 bases, with 10 bases sitting between them. The germline V gene has CDR1 LGHNA and CDR2 YSLEER. The CDR3 consists of 15 residues. The CDR3 region has the DNA TGCGCCAGCAGCCAAGGGACAGCGGGTAATGAAAAACTGTTTTTT. Translated, it gives CASSQGTAGNEKLFF.

This clonotype has just a few counts. The CDR3 loop reads CASSYSGLAGVDEQFF. The CDR3 nucleotides read TGTGCCAGCAGTTACTCGGGACTAGCGGGGGTGGATGAGCAGTTCTTC. This chain links TRBV6-2 or TRBV6-3 with TRBJ2-1; 14 bases agree with TRBD2. J was trimmed by 8 bases and V by 0 bases; bases with no gene match: 3. The CDR3 has 16 amino acids. Looked up from germline, CDR1 is MNHEY and CDR2 is SVGEGT.

This clonotype was seen a few times. The gene calls are TRBV6-5 and TRBJ1-1; no definite D call. V was trimmed by 2 bases and J by 10 bases, leaving 11 bases between them. Germline V gives CDR1 MNHEY, CDR2 SVGAGI. CDR3 length equals 12 residues. The CDR3 DNA reads TGTGCCAGCAGTTACGAGCGGGGTCGAGCTTTCTTT. This sequence encodes CASSYERGRAFF.

This clonotype was picked up many times. CDR3 coding DNA: TGTGCCAGCACCCCAGGGACTAACACAGATACGCAGTATTTT. Amino acids: CASTPGTNTDTQYF. The V and J genes are TRBV6-1 and TRBJ2-3, with 7 bases that match TRBD2. CDR3 length equals 14 residues. Looked up from germline, CDR1 is MNHNS and CDR2 is SASEGT. V lost 7 bases, J lost 2 bases, and 6 bases stayed unmatched.

This clonotype has more than one count but fewer than ten. The chain couples TRBV4-3 to TRBJ1-6; the D gene is possibly TRBD1 (6 bases). Germline CDR1 is LGHNA and CDR2 is YSLEER. V lost 0 bases to trimming and J lost 7 bases, with 16 bases between them. The length of the CDR3 is 17 residues. The CDR3 DNA reads TGCGCCAGCAGCCAAGAAGACCCCCGACAGGTGAATTCACCCCTCCACTTT. This sequence encodes CASSQEDPRQVNSPLHF.

The chain employs TRBV4-3 and TRBJ2-7; 9 bases are a match to TRBD1. CDR1 is LGHNA and CDR2 is YSLEER in the germline V gene. V lost 6 bases and J lost 2; bases outside the gene matches: 11. The CDR3 is 16 amino acids. CDR3: CASRTTLGQGTYEQYF. In DNA, the CDR3 is TGCGCCAGCAGGACGACCTTGGGACAGGGTACCTACGAGCAGTACTTC.

This clonotype was counted only a few times. The chain employs TRBV3-1 and TRBJ1-2; 7 nucleotides agree with TRBD1. The germline gives CDR1 LGHDT, CDR2 YNNKEL (reference sequence). After removal of 4 bases from V and 6 bases from J, the junction contained 8 bases not matched to a gene. The CDR3 has 14 amino acids. The DNA for the CDR3 is TGTGCCAGCAGCCGAACCTCGACAGGGAATGGCTACACCTTC. Translating it yields CASSRTSTGNGYTF.

V gene TRBV3-1 combines with J gene TRBJ2-2; D ambiguous. CDR1 and CDR2 (germline): LGHDT, YNNKEL (reference sequence). The V end was cut by 0 bases, the J end by 6 bases, with 8 bases between. This CDR3 has 14 amino acids. For the CDR3, the DNA is TGTGCCAGCAGCCAAGATCGTAGTGCCGGGGAGCTGTTTTTT. This translates into CASSQDRSAGELFF.

The chain couples TRBV2 to TRBJ1-1, with TRBD1 identical over 7 bases. CDR3 size: 15 residues. In germline, CDR1 is SNHLY, CDR2 FYNNEI. J lost 4 bases, V lost 6 bases, and 11 bases had no gene match. The CDR3 DNA reads TGTGCCAGCAGCGTCCGAGGGGCAGGGGGCACTGAAGCTTTCTTT. Translating it yields CASSVRGAGGTEAFF.

The table lists this clonotype with a few counts. V gene TRBV4-3 combines with J gene TRBJ1-3; D is unresolved. This CDR3 is 16 amino acids long. Trimming pared 1 base from V and 3 bases from J, leaving 13 bases between. Germline assignment: CDR1 LGHNA and CDR2 YSLEER. DNA for the CDR3: TGCGCCAGCAGCCAAGTGGACGGATCGCTTGGAAACACCATATATTTT. This gives the protein CASSQVDGSLGNTIYF.

Only a few counts were recorded for this clonotype. The chain employs TRBV5-4 and TRBJ2-1; 10 bases line up with TRBD2. Germline values: CDR1 SGHNT, CDR2 YYREEE (reference sequence). The ends lost 7 bases at V and 7 bases at J; junction bases unmatched: 5. The CDR3 runs to 13 residues. The DNA of the CDR3 is TGTGCCAGCGGAGCGGGGGGGCCGAATGAGCAGTTCTTC. This encodes CASGAGGPNEQFF. The full variable domain, completed using reference TRBV5-4 and TRBJ2-1, is ETGVTQSPTHLIKTRGQQVTLRCSSQSGHNTVSWYQQALGQGPQFIFQYYREEENGRGNFPPRFSGLQFPNYSSELNVNALELDDSALYLCASGAGGPNEQFFGPGTRLTVL.

V is TRBV5-1 and J is TRBJ1-1, with D perhaps TRBD1 (5 bases). Trimming removed 5 bases at V and 0 bases at J, with 8 bases between. Per germline, CDR1 SGHRS and CDR2 YFSETQ. The CDR3 covers 13 residues. For the CDR3, the DNA is TGCGCCAGCAGATGGGACCTGAACACTGAAGCTTTCTTT. This translates into CASRWDLNTEAFF.

The rearrangement links TRBV7-2 to TRBJ1-4; D remains ambiguous. Trimming removed 5 bases from V and 0 bases from J, with 7 bases in between. Germline V lookup: CDR1 SGHTA, CDR2 FQGNSA. The CDR3 is made up of 14 amino acids. CDR3 in amino acids: CASSPHTTNEKLFF. For the CDR3, the DNA is TGTGCCAGCAGCCCACACACAACTAATGAAAAACTGTTTTTT.

This clonotype was observed a few times. This sequence joins TRBV29-1 and TRBJ2-3; TRBD1 aligns across 8 bases. Germline V gene sequence: CDR1 SQVTM, CDR2 ANQGSEA. The CDR3 extends over 14 amino acids. Trimming removed 7 bases from V and 1 base from J; junction bases left unmatched: 7. DNA for the CDR3: TGCAGCGCCGAGGCGACAGGGGGCACAGATACGCAGTATTTT. Protein sequence: CSAEATGGTDTQYF.

The gene calls are TRBV5-5 and TRBJ2-5; D call uncertain. In germline, CDR1 is SGHKS, CDR2 YYEKEE (reference sequence). V was cut by 5 bases and J by 5 bases, with 16 bases left in between. CDR3 length: 14 amino acids. Written as DNA, the CDR3 is TGTGCCAGCAGATATCGACAAACGACGGAGACCCAGTACTTC. Translation: CASRYRQTTETQYF.

The chain joins TRBV14 to TRBJ1-5; the D is unclear. CDR1 SGHDN and CDR2 FVKESK come from the germline V gene. The CDR3 covers 16 residues. Trimming took off 3 bases at V and 3 bases at J, with 15 bases between the two ends. In nucleotides, the CDR3 is TGTGCCAGCAGCCACCTACTAGAGATCGACAATCAGCCCCAGCATTTT. It specifies CASSHLLEIDNQPQHF.

In its sample, this clonotype was seen many times. V gene TRBV6-1 combines with J gene TRBJ2-2, with D hard to call. The germline CDR1 and CDR2 sequences are MNHNS and SASEGT. Trimming removed 5 bases at V and 6 bases at J, with 10 bases between. This CDR3 has 13 amino acids. The CDR3: CASSLRRAGELFF. The CDR3 nucleotides are TGTGCCAGCAGTCTTCGCCGGGCCGGGGAGCTGTTTTTT.

The rearrangement links TRBV9 to TRBJ2-3, with a possible D match to TRBD1 (6 bases). Trimming left V 0 bases short and J 3 bases short, with 14 bases between. CDR3 size: 16 residues. The germline V gene has CDR1 SGDLS and CDR2 YYNGEE. This chain's CDR3 is CASSVAGNRVTDTQYF. CDR3 in DNA: TGTGCCAGCAGCGTAGCTGGAAACAGGGTAACAGATACGCAGTATTTT.